This TCR beta chain was identified during a study of T-cell memory formation after mild COVID-19. TCRdb reanalysed the 5' RACE reads using MiXCR and keeps one entry per CDR3 protein. The table includes 450,000 to 650,000 distinct CDR3 sequences, about 22% detected once. This clonotype was recorded a few times. Its antigen is currently unknown. This CDR3 is built from 14 residues. V gave up 5 bases and J gave up 3 bases, with 13 bases separating them. Germline-derived CDR1 and CDR2 are LGHDT and YNNKEL (reference sequence). Findings and limits, study-wide: Day 37-peaking second-wave clones had unconfirmed SARS-CoV-2 specificity. For contracting clones, CD4+ ones sat mainly in CM and EM, CD8+ in EMRA.

This TCR came from an adult woman who had mild COVID-19 (a few samples of this study predate the infection). Cell type and time point are not known. Sequencing was done on a sample of PBMCs or a T cell subset sorted from them (not recorded which). The chain links TRBV3-1 to TRBJ1-1; D unresolved. CDR3 DNA sequence: TGTGCCAGCAGCGACTTAAGCGGGGACACTGAAGCTTTCTTT. Protein product: CASSDLSGDTEAFF.